The rows below give T cell receptor beta chains drawn from one sample of a study of blood T cell repertoires in COVID-19. Produced via immunoSEQ multiplex PCR; TCRdb's table is partial and in-frame only. The repertoire holds 180,000 or so clones, with 83% as singletons. The material sequenced was PBMCs or T cells enriched from blood (not recorded which). These receptors were obtained from a woman between 45 and 60 years old who had recovered from COVID-19. Both conserved end residues are part of each CDR3. A D gene is named only where the DNA matches it firmly. Clone size, where shown, is once, few, many, or a class for clones that have expanded.

TRBJ1-5 TRBD1 - TRBV2 CASSSGTGGRQPQHF TGTGCCAGCAGTTCCGGGACAGGGGGCCGGCAGCCCCAGCATTTT
TRBJ2-4 TRBD1 - TRBV15 CATSHGQGMSIDKNIQYF TGTGCCACCAGCCACGGACAGGGGATGTCTATTGACAAAAACATTCAGTACTTC
TRBJ1-1 - - TRBV5-1 CASSLLSPGTEAFF TGCGCCAGCAGCTTGCTGAGTCCGGGGACTGAAGCTTTCTTT
TRBJ1-5 - - TRBV7-9 CASSSRQGYNQPQHF TGTGCCAGCAGCTCACGTCAGGGGTACAATCAGCCCCAGCATTTT
TRBJ1-1 - - TRBV19 CASKPLGRVNTEAFF TGTGCCAGTAAGCCGCTCGGCAGGGTGAACACTGAAGCTTTCTTT
TRBJ1-2 - - TRBV28 CASLGAGISYTF TGTGCCAGTTTGGGGGCCGGCATCTCCTACACCTTC
TRBJ1-2 - - TRBV28 CASSLREGYTF TGTGCCAGCAGCCTGAGGGAAGGCTACACCTTC
TRBJ2-3 - - TRBV9 CASSATDTQYF TGTGCCAGCAGCGCTACAGATACGCAGTATTTT
TRBJ1-3 TRBD1 once TRBV18 CASSGLQGDTIYF TGTGCCAGCTCTGGATTACAGGGGGACACCATATATTTT
TRBJ2-1 TRBD1 once TRBV6-5 CASSSGQGNEQFF TGTGCCAGCAGTTCCGGACAGGGCAATGAGCAGTTCTTC
TRBJ1-2 - - TRBV28 CASSSGYGYTF TGTGCCAGCAGCAGCGGCTATGGCTACACCTTC
TRBJ2-2 - - TRBV24-1 CATSAPGTGELFF TGTGCCACCAGTGCCCCGGGTACCGGGGAGCTGTTTTTT
TRBJ1-2 TRBD1 few TRBV5-1 CASSQDRAYGYTF TGCGCCAGCAGCCAAGACAGGGCCTATGGCTACACCTTC
TRBJ1-6 - - TRBV5-1 CASKQGVGNSPLHF TGCGCCAGCAAACAAGGGGTAGGAAATTCACCCCTCCACTTT
TRBJ1-2 - - TRBV29-1 CSVRSTVTPGYTF TGCAGCGTCCGCTCGACAGTCACTCCTGGCTACACCTTC
TRBJ1-2 - - TRBV5-6 CASSAAGSRGYTF TGTGCCAGCAGCGCCGCAGGTTCGAGGGGGTACACCTTC
TRBJ1-4 - - TRBV7-6 CASSFGQHEKLFF TGTGCCAGCAGCTTCGGACAACATGAAAAACTGTTTTTT
TRBJ1-5 - - TRBV10-1 CASSDPDRLGPNQPQHF TGCGCCAGCAGTGACCCCGACAGGCTTGGTCCCAATCAGCCCCAGCATTTT
TRBJ1-3 - - TRBV4-3 CASSPNSGNTIYF TGCGCCAGCAGCCCCAACTCTGGAAACACCATATATTTT
TRBJ2-6 - - TRBV27 CASSLTYTGSPRSGANVLTF TGTGCCAGCAGTTTAACCTATACCGGGTCTCCCCGCTCTGGGGCCAACGTCCTGACTTTC
TRBJ2-5 TRBD2 once TRBV5-1 CASSFTGGTETQYF TGCGCCAGCAGCTTTACGGGGGGGACAGAGACCCAGTACTTC
TRBJ2-3 - - TRBV6-6 CASSARTSTDTQYF TGTGCCAGCAGTGCCCGGACTAGCACAGATACGCAGTATTTT
TRBJ2-6 TRBD1 - TRBV15 CATSRGGTGDLSGANVLTF TGTGCCACCAGCAGAGGGGGGACAGGGGACCTTTCTGGGGCCAACGTCCTGACTTTC
TRBJ1-2 - - TRBV4-2 CASSQEVSFRQAIGYGYTF TGTGCCAGCAGCCAAGAGGTGTCTTTCCGACAGGCAATCGGCTATGGCTACACCTTC
TRBJ1-3 - - TRBV4-3 CASKGGRGGNTIYF TGCGCCAGCAAGGGCGGGCGCGGAGGAAACACCATATATTTT
TRBJ1-5 - once TRBV11-2 CASSFNFVDNQPQHF TGTGCCAGCAGCTTCAATTTTGTAGATAATCAGCCCCAGCATTTT
TRBJ2-6 - - TRBV7-2 CASTLDKASSGLTF TGTGCCAGCACCCTGGACAAAGCTTCCAGCGGGCTGACTTTC
TRBJ1-1 - - TRBV29-1 CSVEIWGGRLNTEAFF TGCAGCGTTGAGATTTGGGGTGGGAGATTGAACACTGAAGCTTTCTTT
TRBJ2-1 TRBD2 - TRBV11-3 CASSSGTSGYNEQFF TGTGCCAGCAGCTCCGGGACTAGCGGATACAATGAGCAGTTCTTC
TRBJ2-3 - once TRBV5-4 CASSPTGSTDTQYF TGTGCCAGCAGCCCGACGGGTAGCACAGATACGCAGTATTTT
TRBJ1-2 TRBD1 - TRBV7-3 CASSSSQGAGGYTF TGTGCCAGCAGCTCCTCGCAGGGGGCGGGGGGCTACACCTTC
TRBJ1-2 - - TRBV18 CASSPENRVGDYGYTF TGTGCCAGCTCACCAGAGAACAGGGTAGGAGACTATGGCTACACCTTC
TRBJ1-6 - - TRBV6-5 CASTHGTGGSPLHF TGTGCCAGCACCCACGGTACCGGAGGGTCACCCCTCCACTTT
TRBJ1-1 - - TRBV6-5 CASSYAQVGGTEAFF TGTGCCAGCAGTTACGCTCAGGTAGGAGGCACTGAAGCTTTCTTT
TRBJ2-2 - - TRBV4-2 CASSQPPSGAGSTGELFF TGTGCCAGCAGCCAACCTCCAAGTGGGGCAGGGTCCACCGGGGAGCTGTTTTTT
TRBJ2-4 TRBD1 - TRBV7-9 CASSLGGQIVYF TGTGCCAGCAGCTTAGGGGGACAGATAGTGTACTTC
TRBJ1-2 - - TRBV5-6 CASSLGGGYGYTF TGTGCCAGCAGCCTGGGGGGAGGTTATGGCTACACCTTC
TRBJ2-3 - - TRBV5-1 CASSRIGGPPDTQYF TGCGCCAGCAGCCGAATCGGGGGGCCTCCAGATACGCAGTATTTT
TRBJ2-3 TRBD2 - TRBV10-3 CAISAGGPTDTQYF TGTGCCATCAGTGCGGGGGGGCCCACAGATACGCAGTATTTT
TRBJ1-3 TRBD1 - TRBV6-5 CGSGGDSGNTIYF TGTGGGTCAGGGGGCGACTCTGGAAACACCATATATTTT
TRBJ2-2 - - TRBV5-4 CASSTSDPGELFF TGTGCCAGCAGCACTTCCGATCCCGGGGAGCTGTTTTTT
TRBJ1-4 - - TRBV19 CASKATTATNEKLFF TGTGCCAGTAAGGCGACAACTGCAACTAATGAAAAACTGTTTTTT
TRBJ2-6 - - TRBV10-1 CASSPAGANVLTF TGCGCCAGCAGCCCGGCTGGGGCCAACGTCCTGACTTTC
TRBJ1-5 TRBD1 - TRBV7-2 CASSSPGTGNQPQHF TGTGCCAGCAGCTCACCCGGGACAGGGAATCAGCCCCAGCATTTT
TRBJ2-2 TRBD1 - TRBV7-3 CASSLTGQGGGELFF TGTGCCAGCAGCTTAACGGGACAGGGAGGCGGGGAGCTGTTTTTT
TRBJ1-2 TRBD1 - TRBV5-1 CASGLTGRGWGYTF TGCGCCAGCGGTTTGACAGGGCGAGGTTGGGGCTACACCTTC
TRBJ1-2 - few TRBV18 CASSRDLEDGYTF TGTGCCAGCTCACGGGACTTGGAGGATGGCTACACCTTC
TRBJ2-5 - - TRBV29-1 CSVASGFETQYF TGCAGCGTTGCATCAGGGTTCGAGACCCAGTACTTC
TRBJ1-5 - once TRBV28 CASSLGQGNQPQHF TGTGCCAGCAGTTTGGGGCAGGGAAATCAGCCCCAGCATTTT